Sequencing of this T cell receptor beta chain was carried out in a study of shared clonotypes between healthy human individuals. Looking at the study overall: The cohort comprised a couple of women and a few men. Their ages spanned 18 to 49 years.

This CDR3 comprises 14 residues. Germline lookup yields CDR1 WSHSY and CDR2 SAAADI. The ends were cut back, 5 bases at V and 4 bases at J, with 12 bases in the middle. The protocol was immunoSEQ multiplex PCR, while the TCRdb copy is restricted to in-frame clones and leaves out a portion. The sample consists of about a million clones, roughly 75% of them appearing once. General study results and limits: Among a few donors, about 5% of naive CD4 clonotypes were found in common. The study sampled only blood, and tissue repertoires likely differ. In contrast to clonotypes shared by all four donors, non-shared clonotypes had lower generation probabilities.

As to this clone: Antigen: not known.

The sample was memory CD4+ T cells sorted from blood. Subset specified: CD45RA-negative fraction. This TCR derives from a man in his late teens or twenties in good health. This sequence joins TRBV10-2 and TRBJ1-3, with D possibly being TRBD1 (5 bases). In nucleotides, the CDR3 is TGCGCCAGCAGTACTCCGACAGCCGGAAACACCATATATTTT. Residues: CASSTPTAGNTIYF.